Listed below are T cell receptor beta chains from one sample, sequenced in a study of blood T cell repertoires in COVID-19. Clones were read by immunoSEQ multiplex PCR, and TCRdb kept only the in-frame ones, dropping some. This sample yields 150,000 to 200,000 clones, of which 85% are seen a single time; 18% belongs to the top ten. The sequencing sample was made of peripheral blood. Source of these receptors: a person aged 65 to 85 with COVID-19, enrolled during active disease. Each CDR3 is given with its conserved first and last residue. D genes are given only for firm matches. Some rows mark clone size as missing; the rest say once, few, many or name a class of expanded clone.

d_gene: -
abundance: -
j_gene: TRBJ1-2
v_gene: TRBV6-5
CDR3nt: TGTGCCAGCAGTTACGAAAAGGGACACTCCTATGGCTACACCTTC
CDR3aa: CASSYEKGHSYGYTF

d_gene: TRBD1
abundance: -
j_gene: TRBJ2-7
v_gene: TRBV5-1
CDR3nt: TGCGCCAGCGCGACAGGGGATGGTCCTGGCGAGCAGTACTTC
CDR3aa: CASATGDGPGEQYF

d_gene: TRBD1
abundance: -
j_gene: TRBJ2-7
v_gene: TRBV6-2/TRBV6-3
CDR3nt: TGTGCCAGCAGTTACATTGCAGGGGGCGAGCAGTACTTC
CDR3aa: CASSYIAGGEQYF

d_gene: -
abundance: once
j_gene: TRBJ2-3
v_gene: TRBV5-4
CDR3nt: TGTGCCAGCAGTTCCGGCAGCGGTGACACAGATACGCAGTATTTT
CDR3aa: CASSSGSGDTDTQYF

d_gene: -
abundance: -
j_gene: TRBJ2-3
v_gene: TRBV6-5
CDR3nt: TGTGCCAGCAGCCGGGCGGGGCAGAGCTATGCGCAGTATTTT
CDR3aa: CASSRAGQSYAQYF

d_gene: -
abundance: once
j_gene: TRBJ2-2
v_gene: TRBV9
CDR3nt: TGTGCCAGCAGCTCCGGGGTTACCGACACCGGGGAGCTGTTTTTT
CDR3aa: CASSSGVTDTGELFF

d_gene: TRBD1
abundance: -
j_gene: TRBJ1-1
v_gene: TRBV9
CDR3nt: TGTGCCAGCAGCCCCGGACAGGGGGACTCAAACACTGAAGCTTTCTTT
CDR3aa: CASSPGQGDSNTEAFF

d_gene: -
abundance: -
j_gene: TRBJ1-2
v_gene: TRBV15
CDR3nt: TGTGCCACCAGCAGAGTAGGAGGCACAGGGTCGGGTGGCTACACCTTC
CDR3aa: CATSRVGGTGSGGYTF

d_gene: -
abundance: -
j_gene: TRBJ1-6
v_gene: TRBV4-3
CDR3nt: TGCGCCAGCAGCCAAGATATACAGGGTGATAATTCACCCCTCCACTTT
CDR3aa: CASSQDIQGDNSPLHF

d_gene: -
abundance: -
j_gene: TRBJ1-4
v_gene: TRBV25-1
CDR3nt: TGTGCCAGCAGTGCGGGGAGGATAGGAGAAAAACTGTTTTTT
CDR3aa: CASSAGRIGEKLFF

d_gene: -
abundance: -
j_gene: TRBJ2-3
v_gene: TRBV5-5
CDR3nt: TGTGCCAGCGGAGAGAGCACAGATACGCAGTATTTT
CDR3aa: CASGESTDTQYF

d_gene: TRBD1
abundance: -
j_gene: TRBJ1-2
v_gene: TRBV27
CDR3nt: TGTGCCAGCAGTTTTGCAGGACAGGGCGCCTACACCTTC
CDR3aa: CASSFAGQGAYTF

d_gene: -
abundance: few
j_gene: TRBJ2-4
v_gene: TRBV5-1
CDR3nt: TGCGCCAGCAGCTGGGGAGTAGGACAAAACATTCAGTACTTC
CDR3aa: CASSWGVGQNIQYF

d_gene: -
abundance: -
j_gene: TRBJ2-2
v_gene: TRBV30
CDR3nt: TGTGCCTGGACTAGGGACGACCGGGGGTCGCTGTTTTTT
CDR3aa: CAWTRDDRGSLFF

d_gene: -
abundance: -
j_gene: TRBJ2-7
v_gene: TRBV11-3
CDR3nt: TGTGCCAGCAGCTCAACCGGGAAGCCCTACGAGCAGTACTTC
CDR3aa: CASSSTGKPYEQYF

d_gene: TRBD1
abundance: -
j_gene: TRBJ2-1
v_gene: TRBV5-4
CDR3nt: TGTGCCAGCAGCTTCACTCGGGACAGGTCTGAGCAGTTCTTC
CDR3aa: CASSFTRDRSEQFF

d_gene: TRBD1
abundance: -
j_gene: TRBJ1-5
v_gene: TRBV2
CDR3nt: TGTGCCAGCAGTCGACCCTACAGGGGGCCCCAGCATTTT
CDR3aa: CASSRPYRGPQHF

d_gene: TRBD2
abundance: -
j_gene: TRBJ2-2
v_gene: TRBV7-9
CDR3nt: TGTGCCAGCAGCTTAACAATGGCGGGGGCCGGGGAGCTGTTTTTT
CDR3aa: CASSLTMAGAGELFF

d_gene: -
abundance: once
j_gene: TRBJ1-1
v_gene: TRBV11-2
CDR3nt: TGTGCCAGCAGAGAGACAAGCCTGAACACTGAAGCTTTCTTT
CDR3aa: CASRETSLNTEAFF

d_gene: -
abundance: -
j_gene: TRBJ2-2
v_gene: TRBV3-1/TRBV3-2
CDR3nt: TGTGCCAGCAGCCAAGTTAGCACCGGGGAGCTGTTTTTT
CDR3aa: CASSQVSTGELFF

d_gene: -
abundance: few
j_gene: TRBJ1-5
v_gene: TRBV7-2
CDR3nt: TGTGCCAGCAGCTTAGCGGGCAGTAGCAATCAGCCCCAGCATTTT
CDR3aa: CASSLAGSSNQPQHF

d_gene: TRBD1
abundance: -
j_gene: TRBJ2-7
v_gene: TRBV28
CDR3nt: TGTGCCAGCAGTCCAGGGGGCTACTCCTACGAGCAGTACTTC
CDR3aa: CASSPGGYSYEQYF

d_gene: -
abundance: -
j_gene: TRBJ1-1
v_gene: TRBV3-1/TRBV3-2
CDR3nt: TGTGCCAGCAGCCAAGAGGCGGAGAACACTGAAGCTTTCTTT
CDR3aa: CASSQEAENTEAFF

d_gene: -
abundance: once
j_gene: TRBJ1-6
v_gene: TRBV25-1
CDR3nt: TGTGCCAGCAGTCACGGGGGTAGCCCCCTCCACTTT
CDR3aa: CASSHGGSPLHF

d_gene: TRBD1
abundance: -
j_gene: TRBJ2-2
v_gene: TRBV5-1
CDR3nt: TGCGCCAGCAGTCCTGACAGGGCGTTGGATGCCGGGGAGCTGTTTTTT
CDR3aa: CASSPDRALDAGELFF

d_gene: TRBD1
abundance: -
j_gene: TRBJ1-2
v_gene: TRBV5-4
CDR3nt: TGTGCCAGCAGCACAGGACAGGGGGCGACTTCCTATGGCTACACCTTC
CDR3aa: CASSTGQGATSYGYTF

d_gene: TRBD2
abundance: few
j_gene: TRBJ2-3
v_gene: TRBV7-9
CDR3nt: TGTGCCAGCAGCTCGGGACTAGCGGGAAGCACAGATACGCAGTATTTT
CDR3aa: CASSSGLAGSTDTQYF

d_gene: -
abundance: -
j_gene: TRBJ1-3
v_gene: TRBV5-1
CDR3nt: TGCGCCAGCAGCCTGGGGGGCGCCCACTCTGGAAACACCATATATTTT
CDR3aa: CASSLGGAHSGNTIYF

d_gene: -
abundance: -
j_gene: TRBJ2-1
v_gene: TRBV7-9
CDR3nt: TGTGCCAGCAGCGCCGACACTTACAATGAGCAGTTCTTC
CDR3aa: CASSADTYNEQFF

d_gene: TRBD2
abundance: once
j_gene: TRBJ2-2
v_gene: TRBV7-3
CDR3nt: TGTGCCAGCAGCTCCAACCTCCTAGCGGGGGGGCCCAACACCGGGGAGCTGTTTTTT
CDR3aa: CASSSNLLAGGPNTGELFF

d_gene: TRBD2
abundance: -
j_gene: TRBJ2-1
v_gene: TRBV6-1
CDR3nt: TGTGCCAGCAGTGTTAGCGGGGGGGCCGTGGCAAACAATGAGCAGTTCTTC
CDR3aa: CASSVSGGAVANNEQFF

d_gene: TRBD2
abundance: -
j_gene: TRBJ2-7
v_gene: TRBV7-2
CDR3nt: TGTGCCAGCAGCTTAGGCGGGAGCTCTCACGAGCAGTACTTC
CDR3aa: CASSLGGSSHEQYF

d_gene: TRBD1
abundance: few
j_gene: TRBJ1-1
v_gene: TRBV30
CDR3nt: TGTGCCTGGAGGGGACAGGGGCGGGGGGCTGAAGCTTTCTTT
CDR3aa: CAWRGQGRGAEAFF

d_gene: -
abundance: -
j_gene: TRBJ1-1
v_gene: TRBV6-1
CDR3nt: TGTGCCAGCAGTGAATTTCCGGCCGGGGACACTGAAGCTTTCTTT
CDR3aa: CASSEFPAGDTEAFF

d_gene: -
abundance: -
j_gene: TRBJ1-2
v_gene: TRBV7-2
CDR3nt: TGTGCCAGCAGCTTAGGTCTTTATGGCTACACCTTC
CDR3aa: CASSLGLYGYTF

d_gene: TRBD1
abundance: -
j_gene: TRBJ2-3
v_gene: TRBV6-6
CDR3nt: TGTGCCAGCAGACGACAGGGGCCAGATACGCAGTATTTT
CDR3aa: CASRRQGPDTQYF

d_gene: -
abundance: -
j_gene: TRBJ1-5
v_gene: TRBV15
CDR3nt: TGTGCCACCAGCCGACAGGTTTATAGCAATCAGCCCCAGCATTTT
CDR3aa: CATSRQVYSNQPQHF

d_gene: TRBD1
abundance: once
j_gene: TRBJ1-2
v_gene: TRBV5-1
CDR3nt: TGCGCCAGCAGCTTGGCGGGGACAGGCGGTGGCTACACCTTC
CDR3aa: CASSLAGTGGGYTF

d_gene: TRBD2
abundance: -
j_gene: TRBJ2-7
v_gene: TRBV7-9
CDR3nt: TGTGCCAGCAGCACTGGACTAGCGGGAAACGAGCAGTACTTC
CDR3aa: CASSTGLAGNEQYF

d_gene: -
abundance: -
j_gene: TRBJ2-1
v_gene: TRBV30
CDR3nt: TGTGCCTGGCCTGGCGGGAAAGATGAGCAGTTCTTC
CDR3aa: CAWPGGKDEQFF

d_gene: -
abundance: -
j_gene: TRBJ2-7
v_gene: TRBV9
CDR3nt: TGTGCCAGCAGCGTAGGTGGCATTTCCTACGAGCAGTACTTC
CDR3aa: CASSVGGISYEQYF

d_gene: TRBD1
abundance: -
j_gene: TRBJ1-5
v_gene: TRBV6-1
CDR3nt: TGTGCCAGCAGTGAAGCGCGGGCGAGGGACAGGGGCCATCAGCCCCAGCATTTT
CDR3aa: CASSEARARDRGHQPQHF

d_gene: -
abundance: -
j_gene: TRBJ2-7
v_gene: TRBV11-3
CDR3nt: TGTGCCAGCAGCTTATATTCAGGGAACGAGCAGTACTTC
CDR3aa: CASSLYSGNEQYF

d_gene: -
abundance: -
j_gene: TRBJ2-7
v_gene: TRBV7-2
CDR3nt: TGTGCCAGCAGCTTAGTTAAGCGGATCTCCTACGAGCAGTACTTC
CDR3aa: CASSLVKRISYEQYF

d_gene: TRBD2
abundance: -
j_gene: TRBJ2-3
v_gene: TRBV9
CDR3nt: TGTGCCAGCAGCGTAGCAGGGACTAGCGGGGTCACGCAGTATTTT
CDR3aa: CASSVAGTSGVTQYF

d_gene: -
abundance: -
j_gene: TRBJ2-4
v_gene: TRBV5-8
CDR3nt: TGTGCCAGCAGCAAGGGGGATTTGGCCAAAAACATTCAGTACTTC
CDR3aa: CASSKGDLAKNIQYF